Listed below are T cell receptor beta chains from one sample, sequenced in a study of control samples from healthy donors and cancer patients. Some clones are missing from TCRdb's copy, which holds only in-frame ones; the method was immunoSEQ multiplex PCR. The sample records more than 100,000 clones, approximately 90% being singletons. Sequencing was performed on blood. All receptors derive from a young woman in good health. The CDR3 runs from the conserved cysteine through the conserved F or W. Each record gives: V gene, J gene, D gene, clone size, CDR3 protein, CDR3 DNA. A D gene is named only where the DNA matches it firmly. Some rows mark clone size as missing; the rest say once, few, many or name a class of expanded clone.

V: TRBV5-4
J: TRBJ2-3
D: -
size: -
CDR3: CASSTSTDTQYF
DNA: TGTGCCAGCTCCACCAGCACAGATACGCAGTATTTT

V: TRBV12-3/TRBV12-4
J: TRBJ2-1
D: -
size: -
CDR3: CASSLADPNEQFF
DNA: TGTGCCAGCAGTTTAGCGGACCCCAATGAGCAGTTCTTC

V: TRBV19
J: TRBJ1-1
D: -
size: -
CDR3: CASNPGGRLNTEAFF
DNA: TGTGCCAGTAACCCTGGAGGGAGATTGAACACTGAAGCTTTCTTT

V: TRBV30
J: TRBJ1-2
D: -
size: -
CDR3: CAWSVSQNGYTF
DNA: TGTGCCTGGAGTGTATCGCAAAATGGCTACACCTTC

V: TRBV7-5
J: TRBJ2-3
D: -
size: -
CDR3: CARDSRPGTSGEYPTDTQYF
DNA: TGTGCCAGAGACTCCCGCCCCGGGACTAGCGGGGAATACCCCACAGATACGCAGTATTTT

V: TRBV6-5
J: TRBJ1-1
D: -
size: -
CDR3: CASNLRQNTEAFF
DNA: TGTGCCAGCAATTTAAGACAGAACACTGAAGCTTTCTTT

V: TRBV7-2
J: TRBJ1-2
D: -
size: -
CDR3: CASSFRTATTSYYGYTF
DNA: TGTGCCAGCAGCTTCCGGACAGCTACCACCTCTTACTATGGCTACACCTTC

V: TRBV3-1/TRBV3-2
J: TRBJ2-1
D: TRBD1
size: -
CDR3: CASSYGTGNNEQFF
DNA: TGTGCCAGCAGCTATGGGACAGGGAACAATGAGCAGTTCTTC

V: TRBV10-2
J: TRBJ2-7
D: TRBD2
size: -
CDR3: CASSESGREVGGQSYEQYF
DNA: TGCGCCAGCAGTGAGTCCGGGCGGGAGGTTGGTGGTCAATCCTACGAGCAGTACTTC

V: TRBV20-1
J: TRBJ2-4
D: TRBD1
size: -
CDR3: CSYDRENIQYF
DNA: TGCAGTTACGACAGGGAAAACATTCAGTACTTC

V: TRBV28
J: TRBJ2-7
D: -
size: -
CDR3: CASSLQQIGRIEQYF
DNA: TGTGCCAGCAGCCTCCAGCAGATTGGACGTATCGAGCAGTACTTC

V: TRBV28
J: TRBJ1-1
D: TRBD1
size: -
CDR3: CASSRSQGARTEAFF
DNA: TGTGCCAGCAGCCGATCTCAGGGGGCGCGTACTGAAGCTTTCTTT

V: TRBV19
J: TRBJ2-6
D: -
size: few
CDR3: CASSMGFGRQASGANVLTF
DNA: TGTGCCAGTAGTATGGGTTTCGGACGGCAAGCATCTGGGGCCAACGTCCTGACTTTC

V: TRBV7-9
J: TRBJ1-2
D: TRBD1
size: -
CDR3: CASSWDRGIYGYTF
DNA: TGTGCCAGCAGCTGGGACAGGGGGATCTATGGCTACACCTTC

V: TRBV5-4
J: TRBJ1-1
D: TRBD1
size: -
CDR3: CASSRRTGMNTEAFF
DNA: TGTGCCAGCAGCAGAAGGACAGGGATGAACACTGAAGCTTTCTTT

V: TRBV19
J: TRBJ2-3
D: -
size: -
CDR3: CASSIGLATSKTQYF
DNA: TGTGCCAGTAGTATTGGCCTAGCCACCTCGAAAACGCAGTATTTT

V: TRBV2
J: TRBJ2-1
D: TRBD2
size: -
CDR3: CASSVTLAGSNEQFF
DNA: TGTGCCAGCAGTGTTACCCTAGCGGGATCCAATGAGCAGTTCTTC

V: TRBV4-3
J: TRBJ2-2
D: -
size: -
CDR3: CASSLRGGLGELFF
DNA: TGCGCCAGCAGCCTACGAGGGGGGCTGGGGGAGCTGTTTTTT

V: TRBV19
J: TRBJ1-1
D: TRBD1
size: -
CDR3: CASSISRDRVSEAFF
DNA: TGTGCCAGTAGTATTTCGCGGGACAGGGTGTCTGAAGCTTTCTTT

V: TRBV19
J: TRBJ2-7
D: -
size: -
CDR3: CASSKGKDREQYF
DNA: TGTGCCAGTAGTAAGGGTAAAGATCGAGAGCAGTACTTC

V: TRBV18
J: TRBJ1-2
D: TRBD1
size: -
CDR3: CASSSLSGQAINYGYTF
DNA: TGTGCCAGCTCATCACTGTCGGGACAGGCGATAAACTATGGCTACACCTTC

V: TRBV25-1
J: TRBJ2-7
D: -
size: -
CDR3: CASSEFVGAYEQYF
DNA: TGTGCCAGCAGTGAATTCGTCGGGGCCTACGAGCAGTACTTC

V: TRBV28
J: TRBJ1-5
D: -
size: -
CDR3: CASSLIQGEPQHF
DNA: TGTGCCAGCAGTTTGATACAGGGCGAGCCCCAGCATTTT

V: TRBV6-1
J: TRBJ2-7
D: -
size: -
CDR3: CASSDQADSYEQYF
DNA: TGTGCCAGCAGTGATCAAGCAGACTCCTACGAGCAGTACTTC